The entry that follows covers one T cell receptor beta chain sequence. This clonotype was recorded at least ten times. Its antigen remains unidentified. No per-base quality is available; no much larger clone lies one base away. This record comes from a study of breast tumors, draining lymph nodes, adjacent tissues (TCRdb year 2016). With regard to the full study: In breast cancer patients, the study compared the TCR beta repertoires of tumor, adjacent nontumor tissue and axillary lymph nodes. In human breast cancer, the study set out to assess how tumor, surrounding tissue and draining lymph node repertoires relate to one another and whether T cells might be exchanged between them.

This sample was sequenced with an Illumina HiSeq 2000. TCR beta chain libraries were generated through multiplex PCR amplification. The amplified TCR beta chain products were analyzed by high-throughput sequencing. TCRdb redid the processing of the public reads, applying fastp at Q25 and MiXCR, and retained in-frame beta chains. A single entry per CDR3 protein holds the most common genes and DNA from its merged rows. The sample data list 200,000 to 300,000 distinct CDR3 sequences, and around 30% of these were observed just once. 0.85% to 1.2% of the sample belongs to the ten largest clones. Lymph node samples came from the axillary draining lymph nodes of breast cancer patients. The paper's findings and limits, for the study overall: The data were considered consistent with most tumor T cells being derived from the lymph node and subsequently expanding within tumor tissue. The conclusion that tumor T cells originate in lymph nodes was presented as consistent with a hypothesis rather than as directly demonstrated. Tumors showed preferential V and J gene usage, and their T-cell repertoire diversity fell below that of lymph nodes yet above that of nontumor tissue. Tumor and nontumor tissue repertoires were significantly more similar in luminal-like than in basal-like breast cancer.

V sheds 2 bases and J sheds 5 bases, leaving 11 bases between their ends. Sequences SGHKS (CDR1) and YYEKEE (CDR2) are obtained from the germline V gene (reference sequence). The CDR3 sequence holds 14 residues, the cysteine and phenylalanine included. The read is trimmed to its CDR3 DNA, 42 bases read in frame from base 1. Sequenced: axillary lymph node tissue. The TCR sequence derives from a female donor with breast cancer. Some clones in this sample may be carry-over from other donors' samples. Here the chain combines TRBV5-5 and TRBJ1-5; no D segment can be confidently identified. The DNA sequence is TGTGCCAGCAGCTTTTCGTGGGCGGATCAGCCCCAGCATTTT. This sequence encodes CASSFSWADQPQHF.